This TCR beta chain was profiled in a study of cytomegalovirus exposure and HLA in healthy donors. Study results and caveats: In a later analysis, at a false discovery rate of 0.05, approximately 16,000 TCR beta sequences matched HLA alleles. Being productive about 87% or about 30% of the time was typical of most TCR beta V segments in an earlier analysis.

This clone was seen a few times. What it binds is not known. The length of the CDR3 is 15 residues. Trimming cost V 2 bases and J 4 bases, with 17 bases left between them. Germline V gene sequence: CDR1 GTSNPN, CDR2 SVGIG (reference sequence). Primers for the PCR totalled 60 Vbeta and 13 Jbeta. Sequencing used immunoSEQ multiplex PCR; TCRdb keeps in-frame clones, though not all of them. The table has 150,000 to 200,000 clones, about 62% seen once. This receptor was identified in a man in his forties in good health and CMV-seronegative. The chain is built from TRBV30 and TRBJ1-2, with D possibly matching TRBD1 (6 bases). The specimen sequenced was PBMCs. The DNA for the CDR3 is TGTGCCTGGAGTTGGGGGGGGCAGTCCGGCTATGGCTACACCTTC. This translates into CAWSWGGQSGYGYTF.